The 26 T cell receptor beta chains in this list originate from one sample, sequenced in a study of early T cells in non-severe SARS-CoV-2 infection. TCRdb reprocessed the 5' RACE reads via MiXCR and lists one record per CDR3 protein. The data show 57,000 or so distinct CDR3 sequences, with about 12% seen just once and more than 0.9% held by the top ten. This material consisted of whole blood, taken at baseline. The receptors come from an adult who was a healthcare worker with PCR-confirmed SARS-CoV-2 infection or an uninfected control (not recorded which). The donor label of this sample is uncertain.

The V gene is TRBV27, the J gene TRBJ1-4; 7 bases line up with TRBD1. J was trimmed by 2 bases and V by 3 bases; bases with no gene match: 3. In germline, CDR1 is MNHEY, CDR2 SMNVEV (reference sequence). This CDR3 is 15 amino acids long. The CDR3 protein is CASSFRQGTNEKLFF. CDR3 coding DNA: TGTGCCAGCAGTTTTCGACAGGGTACTAATGAAAAACTGTTTTTT.

The J gene is TRBJ2-1, the V gene TRBV7-9, with 7 bases that match TRBD1. The CDR3 contains 17 residues. The germline gives CDR1 SEHNR, CDR2 FQNEAQ (reference sequence). The V and J ends lost 0 bases and 5 bases, in that order; junction bases with no gene match: 10. The CDR3 loop is CASSLAVVGDSHNEQFF. CDR3 DNA sequence: TGTGCCAGCAGCTTAGCTGTTGTTGGGGACAGCCACAATGAGCAGTTCTTC.

This clonotype was counted ten times or more. The chain links TRBV7-2 to TRBJ2-1; 7 bases agree with TRBD1. The CDR3 sequence is 15 residues long. Per the germline V gene, CDR1 is SGHTA and CDR2 is FQGNSA. The ends lost 0 bases at V and 3 bases at J; junction bases unmatched: 2. The CDR3 sequence: CASSLAGGLYNEQFF. Written as DNA, the CDR3 is TGTGCCAGCAGCTTAGCAGGGGGCCTCTACAATGAGCAGTTCTTC.

This clonotype was counted only a few times. This rearrangement joins TRBV7-9 to TRBJ1-1; D call uncertain. Looked up from germline, CDR1 is SEHNR and CDR2 is FQNEAQ (reference sequence). V was pared by 5 bases and J by 0 bases, with 10 bases between. The CDR3 spans 14 residues. CDR3 nucleotides: TGTGCCAGCAGCCCCGAGCAGCTGAACACTGAAGCTTTCTTT. Amino acids: CASSPEQLNTEAFF.

This clonotype was seen only a few times. V and J are TRBV27 and TRBJ2-5, with 15 bases that match TRBD2. Germline V gene sequence: CDR1 MNHEY, CDR2 SMNVEV (reference sequence). The CDR3 length is 17 residues. With 5 bases clipped from V and 7 bases from J, the junction kept 11 bases outside the gene matches. Written as DNA, the CDR3 is TGTGCCAGCAGTCCACCGGGACTAGCGGGGGGTTCAGGGACCCAGTACTTC. Translated, it gives CASSPPGLAGGSGTQYF.

This clonotype appeared a few times. The J gene is TRBJ2-1, the V gene TRBV27; TRBD2 matches at 12 bases. The J segment lost 9 bases and the V segment lost 5 bases, leaving 11 bases of the junction unmatched. The CDR3 contains 16 residues. Looked up from germline, CDR1 is MNHEY and CDR2 is SMNVEV (reference sequence). CDR3 coding DNA: TGTGCCAGCAGTCCCCGACTAGCGGGAGTTGGCGGTGAGCAGTTCTTC. It yields the protein CASSPRLAGVGGEQFF.

The genes are TRBV4-1 and TRBJ1-5; no reliable D call. V lost 0 bases to trimming and J lost 3 bases, with 6 bases between them. The germline V gene has CDR1 MGHRA and CDR2 YSYEKL. This CDR3 spans 14 amino acids. The CDR3 DNA sequence: TGCGCCAGCAGCCAAGAGGATTTCAATCAGCCCCAGCATTTT. It translates to CASSQEDFNQPQHF.

This clonotype was detected a few times. The chain is built from TRBV4-1 and TRBJ2-5, with 14 bases identical to TRBD2. This CDR3 comprises 17 residues. Germline CDR1 is MGHRA and CDR2 is YSYEKL. Trimming took 1 base from V and 5 from J; bases not matched to a gene: 6. The CDR3, as DNA: TGCGCCAGCAGCCAAGCGGGACTAGCGGGGGATGGCGAGACCCAGTACTTC. Its protein is CASSQAGLAGDGETQYF.

The J gene is TRBJ2-5, the V gene TRBV20-1; 7 bases are shared with TRBD1. The length of the CDR3 is 19 residues. V was clipped by 0 bases and J by 5 bases; unmatched bases: 21. The germline gives CDR1 DFQATT, CDR2 SNEGSKA (reference sequence). CDR3 amino acids: CSARDRGLLLGPHRETQYF. As DNA, the CDR3 is TGCAGTGCTAGAGATAGGGGGCTTTTGCTGGGCCCCCATCGGGAGACCCAGTACTTC.

This clonotype appeared many times. The CDR3 sequence: CASSPGGTGAYEQYV. The DNA for the CDR3 is TGCGCCAGCAGTCCCGGGGGGACAGGCGCCTACGAGCAGTACGTC. The chain has TRBV5-1 and TRBJ2-7, with D possibly being TRBD1 (8 bases). V lost 5 bases and J lost 2, with 17 bases in between. CDR3 length equals 15 residues. The germline CDR1 and CDR2 sequences are SGHRS and YFSETQ.

The rearrangement uses TRBV10-2 and TRBJ2-2; possibly TRBD2 for D (6 bases). The V gene's germline CDR1 is WSHSY and CDR2 SAAADI. CDR3 length equals 13 residues. V was shortened by 10 bases and J by 1 base, with 10 bases between the two germline ends. CDR3 residues: CATGLMNTGELFF. The DNA of the CDR3 is TGCGCCACGGGACTTATGAACACCGGGGAGCTGTTTTTT.

This clonotype has just a few counts. V is TRBV24-1 and J is TRBJ2-3; possible D gene TRBD2, 6 bases. V was shortened by 6 bases and J by 0 bases, with 12 bases between the two germline ends. The CDR3 loop spans 15 amino acids. Germline CDR1 KGHDR, CDR2 SFDVKD. CDR3 sequence reads: CATSKEGKSTDTQYF. The DNA for the CDR3 is TGTGCCACCAGTAAGGAGGGTAAGAGCACAGATACGCAGTATTTT.

This clonotype has a handful of counts. DNA for the CDR3: TGTGCCGCATGGGAAGAGACCCAGTACTTC. Residues: CAAWEETQYF. The rearrangement joins TRBV6-1 to TRBJ2-5; D is ambiguous. V shed 11 bases and J shed 3 bases, with 7 bases lying between them. The CDR3 runs 10 residues. Looked up from germline, CDR1 is MNHNS and CDR2 is SASEGT.

This clonotype has at least ten counts. The gene calls are TRBV12-3 or TRBV12-4 and TRBJ2-5, with D unresolved. CDR3 length: 15 amino acids. Trimming stripped 6 bases from V and 0 bases from J, with 14 bases between. CDR3 DNA: TGTGCCAGCAGCGACTCTGATTGGTACCAAGAGACCCAGTACTTC. Encoded protein: CASSDSDWYQETQYF.

The chain employs TRBV3-1 and TRBJ1-1, with D unclear. There are 14 residues in the CDR3. Trimming cost V 1 base and J 2 bases, with 8 bases left between them. The V gene's germline CDR1 is LGHDT and CDR2 YNNKEL (reference sequence). CDR3 in amino acids: CASSQAKGNTEAFF. CDR3 nucleotide sequence: TGTGCCAGCAGCCAAGCGAAGGGAAACACTGAAGCTTTCTTT.

This clonotype has more than one count but fewer than ten. The chain carries TRBV19 and TRBJ2-3; 8 bases agree with TRBD2. Looked up from germline, CDR1 is LNHDA and CDR2 is SQIVND (reference sequence). The CDR3 runs to 14 residues. The V and J ends lost 1 base and 4 bases, in that order; junction bases with no gene match: 1. The CDR3 DNA follows: TGTGCCAGTAGTATAGGGCGGGGGGCAGATACGCAGTATTTT. This translates into CASSIGRGADTQYF.

The chain employs TRBV3-1 and TRBJ1-4; unclear D gene. The CDR3 loop spans 15 amino acids. V lost 0 bases and J lost 3, with 8 bases in between. The germline CDR1 and CDR2 sequences are LGHDT and YNNKEL (reference sequence). Here the CDR3 DNA reads TGTGCCAGCAGCCAAGATCGGCGGCCTAATGAAAAACTGTTTTTT. This codes for CASSQDRRPNEKLFF.

This clonotype appeared a few times. The chain couples TRBV18 to TRBJ2-3; D perhaps matches TRBD2 (6 bases). Trimming pared 0 bases from V and 0 bases from J, leaving 10 bases between. This CDR3 has 16 amino acids. Germline lookup yields CDR1 KGHSH and CDR2 LQKENI. CDR3 amino acids: CASSPPGGASTDTQYF. The CDR3 DNA reads as TGTGCCAGCTCACCACCCGGCGGGGCGAGCACAGATACGCAGTATTTT.

This clonotype was seen only a few times. The chain employs TRBV12-3 or TRBV12-4 and TRBJ2-7; TRBD1 or TRBD2 may be the D gene (5 bases each). This CDR3 contains 11 residues. Trimming took off 4 bases at V and 6 bases at J, with 7 bases between the two ends. As DNA, the CDR3 is TGTGCCAGCAGTTCAGGGAGCGAGCAGTACGTC. Translation gives CASSSGSEQYV.

CDR3 protein: CASSFSLEQFF. CDR3 sequence (DNA): TGTGCCAGCAGTTTTAGTCTTGAGCAGTTCTTC. The chain is built from TRBV12-3 or TRBV12-4 and TRBJ2-1; unclear D gene. Trimming removed 3 bases from V and 9 bases from J, with 6 bases in between. The CDR3 sequence is 11 residues long.

The chain employs TRBV11-2 and TRBJ2-1; 7 bases line up with TRBD2. The CDR3 loop spans 14 amino acids. With V trimmed by 5 bases and J by 6 bases, 7 bases remained unmatched. Germline V gene data show CDR1 as SGHAT and CDR2 as FQNNGV. As DNA, the CDR3 is TGTGCCAGCAGCCAAAGGACTAGATTCAATGAGCAGTTCTTC. This sequence encodes CASSQRTRFNEQFF.

In its sample, this clonotype was seen a few times. The chain couples TRBV6-6 to TRBJ1-1, with TRBD1 identical over 7 bases. V lost 6 bases and J lost 4; bases outside the gene matches: 8. The V gene's germline CDR1 is MNHNY and CDR2 SVGAGI (reference sequence). This CDR3 has 14 residues. CDR3: CASSMLQGSTEAFF. The CDR3 bases are TGTGCCAGCAGCATGCTACAGGGGAGCACTGAAGCTTTCTTT.

This clonotype was recorded at least ten times. The J gene is TRBJ2-7, the V gene TRBV20-1; 8 bases fit TRBD2. This CDR3 region has 13 residues. V lost 3 bases and J lost 1; bases outside the gene matches: 2. Germline V gene data show CDR1 as DFQATT and CDR2 as SNEGSKA (reference sequence). DNA of the CDR3: TGCAGTGCTAGTCGCGGGAGGTCCTACGAGCAGTACGTC. Its protein is CSASRGRSYEQYV.

This clonotype was picked up a small number of times. The CDR3: CATSDPGTGGTDTQYF. CDR3 sequence (DNA): TGTGCCACCAGTGACCCTGGGACAGGCGGGACAGATACGCAGTATTTT. The chain links TRBV24-1 to TRBJ2-3; 8 bases match TRBD1. The germline gives CDR1 KGHDR, CDR2 SFDVKD. The CDR3 consists of 16 residues. J was trimmed by 3 bases and V by 4 bases; bases with no gene match: 8.

This clonotype has more than one count but fewer than ten. V and J are TRBV7-8 and TRBJ2-3; TRBD2 matches 8 bases. Germline trimming cut 1 base from V and 4 bases from J; bases unmatched to any gene: 7. From germline, CDR1 is SGHVS and CDR2 FQNEAQ. The length of the CDR3 is 16 residues. The CDR3 DNA is TGTGCCAGCAGCTTAGTAGGTAGCGGGGCCTCAGATACGCAGTATTTT. It is translated as CASSLVGSGASDTQYF.

The chain recombines TRBV20-1 with TRBJ1-5; D ambiguous. Germline V gene data show CDR1 as DFQATT and CDR2 as SNEGSKA (reference sequence). V was cut by 4 bases and J by 3 bases, with 13 bases left in between. The CDR3 is 14 residues long. The CDR3 sequence: CSAINWQTNQPQHF. The DNA of the CDR3 is TGCAGTGCTATTAACTGGCAGACCAATCAGCCCCAGCATTTT.